This TCR beta chain was retrieved from a study of CD8 T cells in ankylosing spondylitis. Overall study findings and caveats: Blood of patients with ankylosing spondylitis appeared to be characterized by a TCR beta motif of several highly homologous variants. Peripheral blood held disease-linked clones only at relatively low frequency, and these were CD8+. The authors reported significant enrichment of disease-linked clones in matched ankylosing spondylitis synovial fluid.

Germline assignment: CDR1 SQVTM and CDR2 ANQGSEA. V lost 4 bases, J lost 5 bases, and 8 bases lay in between. The CDR3 is 11 residues long. There are a few counts of this clonotype. Its antigen remains unknown. Using quantitative 5'-RACE with molecular barcodes, the authors made TCR beta libraries. In TCRdb, the 5' RACE reads were re-called with MiXCR into one record per CDR3 protein. The sample holds about 230,000 distinct CDR3 sequences; approximately 8.4% are singletons and the top ten take 4.8%. The sequence was obtained from a female donor with ankylosing spondylitis or in good health (not recorded which). Sequenced sample: blood, either unsorted or a sorted T cell fraction (not recorded which). V usage is TRBV29-1 and J usage is TRBJ2-5; TRBD2 might be the D (5 bases). DNA for the CDR3: TGCAGCGTTGGGACGGGGGAGACCCAGTACTTC. Translation: CSVGTGETQYF.